The 32 T cell receptor beta chains reported below all come from one sample, sequenced in a study of vaccination effects on CD4 cells after COVID-19. Antigen-specific CD4+ T cells were expanded with viral peptide pools in the ViraFEST assay before sequencing. After about 10 days in culture, the CD4+ T cells were isolated. Participants got two doses of BNT162b2 or mRNA-1273 vaccine. Some clones are missing from TCRdb's copy, which holds only in-frame ones; the method was immunoSEQ multiplex PCR. The data contain around 65,000 clones, around 73% of them singletons. No antigens are known for them. The sequenced sample was CD4+ T cells from PBMCs cultured with HCoV-229E spike peptides, obtained after COVID-19 vaccination. The receptors were gathered from a human donor who received a COVID-19 vaccine.

The chain employs TRBV27 and TRBJ2-5; 10 bases are a match to TRBD1. V shed 6 bases and J 5 bases; nucleotides not matched to a gene: 9. The CDR3 has 15 amino acids. Germline CDR1 is MNHEY and CDR2 is SMNVEV (reference sequence). In DNA form, the CDR3 reads TGTGCCAGCAGCCGTAGACAGGGGGCCGGGGAGACCCAGTACTTC. Its protein product is CASSRRQGAGETQYF.

The CDR3 region has the DNA TGTGCCAGCGGCGGGGGTCGGTATGGCTACACCTTC. Its translation: CASGGGRYGYTF. The chain uses TRBV28 and TRBJ1-2, with a possible D match to TRBD1 (5 bases). The ends were cut back, 8 bases at V and 5 bases at J, with 12 bases in the middle. The CDR3 is made up of 12 amino acids. The V gene's germline CDR1 is MDHEN and CDR2 SYDVKM.

The V call is TRBV28, the J call TRBJ1-6; D uncertain. Germline loops: CDR1 MDHEN, CDR2 SYDVKM. The CDR3 totals 14 residues. Trimming shortened V by 1 base and J by 12 bases, and 13 bases separated the two germline ends. The CDR3 DNA sequence: TGTGCCAGCAGTTTATCCCCGCTTCCCGGACCCCTCCACTTT. It is translated as CASSLSPLPGPLHF.

V gene TRBV7-9 combines with J gene TRBJ2-5, with 7 bases fitting TRBD2. CDR3 length equals 14 residues. The ends lost 6 bases at V and 5 bases at J; junction bases unmatched: 9. CDR1 is SEHNR and CDR2 is FQNEAQ in the germline V gene (reference sequence). CDR3 in amino acids: CASRQTTSMETQYF. As DNA, the CDR3 is TGTGCCAGCAGACAAACGACTAGCATGGAGACCCAGTACTTC. Complete variable domain (other parts from reference TRBV7-9 and TRBJ2-5): DTGVSQNPRHKITKRGQNVTFRCDPISEHNRLYWYRQTLGQGPEFLTYFQNEAQLEKSRLLSDRFSAERPKGSFSTLEIQRTEQGDSAMYLCASRQTTSMETQYFGPGTRLLVL.

The chain recombines TRBV2 with TRBJ1-5, with D tentatively TRBD1 (6 bases). V was pared by 8 bases and J by 7 bases, with 15 bases between. CDR3 length: 13 amino acids. Per germline, CDR1 SNHLY and CDR2 FYNNEI. DNA for the CDR3: TGTGCCAGCGGTATTGGGGGCGGCCAGCCCCAGCATTTT. Translating gives CASGIGGGQPQHF.

This clone has a handful of counts. The chain is built from TRBV24-1 and TRBJ2-1, with 7 nucleotides matching TRBD1. CDR3 size: 17 residues. V lost 7 bases, J lost 0 bases, and 11 bases stayed unmatched. Germline CDR1 and CDR2: KGHDR and SFDVKD. The CDR3 region has the DNA TGTGCCACCAGGGAAATGGGACAGTGGCGCTCCTACAATGAGCAGTTCTTC. Translating gives CATREMGQWRSYNEQFF.

This clone occurred once. The chain couples TRBV2 to TRBJ2-5, with TRBD1 matching 7 bases. Unmatched junction bases numbered 0, after V lost 4 bases and J lost 1 base. The CDR3 sequence is 13 residues long. Germline values: CDR1 SNHLY, CDR2 FYNNEI. CDR3 bases: TGTGCCAGCAGTGGGACAGGCCAAGAGACCCAGTACTTC. This translates into CASSGTGQETQYF.

CDR3 sequence reads: CATSVRGTNYGYTF. CDR3 nucleotides: TGTGCCACCAGTGTCCGGGGGACTAACTATGGCTACACCTTC. The chain has TRBV24-1 and TRBJ1-2; D may be TRBD1 (5 bases). The CDR3 spans 14 residues. Trimming cost V 5 bases and J 0 bases, with 9 bases left between them. The germline CDR1 and CDR2 sequences are KGHDR and SFDVKD.

The DNA of the CDR3 is TGTGCCACCACTAAGAGCAGGGGGGGCTATGGCTACACCTTC. Translating it yields CATTKSRGGYGYTF. The chain couples TRBV24-1 to TRBJ1-2, with 7 bases aligning to TRBD1. The CDR3 consists of 14 residues. Germline V lookup: CDR1 KGHDR, CDR2 SFDVKD. Losses at the gene ends were 8 bases for V and 4 bases for J; bases not matched to a gene: 9.

Only one count was recorded for this clone. One end of the junction does not line up with germline, which may come from a read error. This chain connects TRBV27 to TRBJ1-5; D remains ambiguous. Germline-derived CDR1 and CDR2 are MNHEY and SMNVEV (reference sequence). The CDR3 totals 14 residues. CDR3 nucleotides: TGTGCCAGCAGTAAGGACCGTAGCGATCAGCCCCAGCATTTT. Encoded protein: CASSKDRSDQPQHF.

A single count supports this clone. The CDR3 DNA reads TGTGCCAGCAGCCCCCTCGGGACTAGTAGTTACAATGAGCAGTTCTTC. It specifies CASSPLGTSSYNEQFF. The gene calls are TRBV7-3 and TRBJ2-1; 8 bases line up with TRBD2. Trimming cost V 5 bases and J 4 bases; bases outside gene matches: 10. This CDR3 comprises 16 residues. Germline CDR1 and CDR2: SGHTA and FQGTGA.

The V call is TRBV7-9, the J call TRBJ1-1; D uncertain. In germline, CDR1 is SEHNR, CDR2 FQNEAQ (reference sequence). The CDR3 has 11 residues. The V gene lost 10 bases and the J gene lost 7 bases, with 13 bases spanning the gap. The CDR3 nucleotides read TGTGCCACAAGGGAGACCTTTGAAGCTTTCTTT. This sequence encodes CATRETFEAFF.

The rearrangement uses TRBV10-2 and TRBJ2-7; no firm D call. Per germline, CDR1 WSHSY and CDR2 SAAADI. This CDR3 has 12 amino acids. Trimming removed 5 bases at V and 3 bases at J, with 8 bases between. The CDR3 DNA reads TGCGCCAGCAGTTACTATGGCTACGAGCAGTACGTC. As protein: CASSYYGYEQYV.

The rearrangement joins TRBV7-3 to TRBJ1-1; D uncertain. V lost 5 bases to trimming and J lost 6 bases, with 13 bases between them. Germline loops: CDR1 SGHTA, CDR2 FQGTGA. The CDR3 totals 13 residues. Here the CDR3 reads CASSPYVLAEAFF. The CDR3 DNA is TGTGCCAGCAGCCCCTACGTATTGGCTGAAGCTTTCTTT. Combining the CDR3 with reference TRBV7-3 and TRBJ1-1 gives the whole variable domain GAGVSQTPSNKVTEKGKYVELRCDPISGHTALYWYRQSLGQGPEFLIYFQGTGAADDSGLPNDRFFAVRPEGSVSTLKIQRTERGDSAVYLCASSPYVLAEAFFGQGTRLTVV.

This clone was seen more than once but under ten times. The chain employs TRBV5-1 and TRBJ1-2, with unresolved D. The CDR3 has 15 amino acids. Germline CDR1 reads SGHRS; CDR2 reads YFSETQ. Trimming pared 4 bases from V and 7 bases from J, leaving 20 bases between. The CDR3 loop is CASSPTLNGKAGYTF. Here the CDR3 DNA reads TGCGCCAGCAGCCCAACTTTGAACGGAAAGGCTGGCTACACCTTC.

The chain combines TRBV19 with TRBJ2-2, with a tentative D call TRBD2 (6 bases). Germline CDR1 is LNHDA and CDR2 is SQIVND (reference sequence). The ends were cut back, 9 bases at V and 3 bases at J, with 17 bases in the middle. The CDR3 runs 15 residues. The CDR3 loop is CASRETSHYTGELFF. CDR3 DNA sequence: TGTGCCAGCAGAGAAACTAGCCACTACACCGGGGAGCTGTTTTTT.

The chain is built from TRBV11-3 and TRBJ2-2; D unresolved. Germline CDR1 SGHNT, CDR2 YENEEA. The CDR3 totals 13 residues. Trimming pared 7 bases from V and 0 bases from J, leaving 6 bases between. The CDR3 DNA sequence: TGTGCCAGCACCCGGACGAACACCGGGGAGCTGTTTTTT. It yields the protein CASTRTNTGELFF.

This chain joins TRBV28 and TRBJ2-3; 13 bases are shared with TRBD2. The V segment lost 6 bases and the J segment 5 bases; nucleotides outside the gene matches: 14. CDR1 is MDHEN and CDR2 is SYDVKM in the germline V gene. This CDR3 has 18 amino acids. The CDR3 reads CASRHADELAGGLDTQYF. The CDR3 coding sequence is TGTGCCAGCAGACACGCAGACGAACTAGCGGGGGGGCTAGATACGCAGTATTTT.

The rearrangement joins TRBV19 to TRBJ1-6; TRBD1 might be the D (5 bases). V was trimmed by 3 bases and J by 7 bases, leaving 10 bases between them. Germline CDR1 reads LNHDA; CDR2 reads SQIVND (reference sequence). The CDR3 totals 14 residues. As DNA, the CDR3 is TGTGCCAGTAGTATCGGCACAGGCAATTCACCCCTCCACTTT. Translated, it gives CASSIGTGNSPLHF.

The chain links TRBV6-6 to TRBJ1-2; D call uncertain. Trimming removed 6 bases at V and 5 bases at J, with 13 bases between. CDR3 size: 13 residues. CDR1 and CDR2 (germline): MNHNY, SVGAGI (reference sequence). This chain's CDR3 is CASSRLQRYGYTF. In DNA, the CDR3 is TGTGCCAGCAGCCGACTTCAGAGGTATGGCTACACCTTC.

The chain links TRBV30 to TRBJ1-1; no firm D call. The germline CDR1 and CDR2 sequences are GTSNPN and SVGIG (reference sequence). This CDR3 contains 14 residues. Trimming took 7 bases from V and 0 from J, leaving 15 bases between them. The CDR3 DNA follows: TGTGCCTTCTCGTTGAGGGATTTGAACACTGAAGCTTTCTTT. It translates to CAFSLRDLNTEAFF.

V gene TRBV19 combines with J gene TRBJ1-6; 7 bases are shared with TRBD1. The V and J ends lost 6 bases and 11 bases, in that order; junction bases with no gene match: 4. The CDR3 has 12 amino acids. From germline, CDR1 is LNHDA and CDR2 SQIVND (reference sequence). The CDR3: CASSIQGTPLHF. The CDR3 DNA follows: TGTGCCAGTAGCATACAGGGGACACCCCTCCACTTT.

V gene TRBV5-1 combines with J gene TRBJ1-1; D is ambiguous. Germline CDR1 is SGHRS and CDR2 is YFSETQ. The germline V and J ends were trimmed by 0 bases and 1 base, with 7 bases remaining between them. This CDR3 is 14 amino acids long. In nucleotides, the CDR3 is TGCGCCAGCAGCTTGGCTCCGGAGAACACTGAAGCTTTCTTT. Protein sequence: CASSLAPENTEAFF.

V is TRBV18 and J is TRBJ2-5; 7 bases are shared with TRBD1. Looked up from germline, CDR1 is KGHSH and CDR2 is LQKENI. After removal of 2 bases from V and 5 bases from J, the junction contained 8 bases not matched to a gene. This CDR3 contains 15 residues. The CDR3 protein is CASSPGRGSRETQYF. The CDR3 DNA is TGTGCCAGCTCACCAGGCAGGGGGTCTCGGGAGACCCAGTACTTC.

The CDR3 nucleotides read TGTGCCAGCAGCCGAGACCGGGGACTCACTGGAAACACCATATATTTT. This sequence encodes CASSRDRGLTGNTIYF. The chain recombines TRBV13 with TRBJ1-3; a possible D gene is TRBD1 (5 bases). This CDR3 spans 16 amino acids. Trimming left V 5 bases short and J 2 bases short, with 16 bases between. Germline CDR1 reads PRHDT; CDR2 reads FYEKMQ (reference sequence).

The chain combines TRBV6-1 with TRBJ2-7; weak D call: TRBD1 (5 bases). CDR3 length: 14 residues. Trimming removed 3 bases from V and 6 bases from J, with 15 bases in between. The germline V gene has CDR1 MNHNS and CDR2 SASEGT. The DNA of the CDR3 is TGTGCCAGCAGTGAGGGGCCAGGCAGAGGCGAGCAGTACGTC. Protein: CASSEGPGRGEQYV.

The V call is TRBV11-2, the J call TRBJ2-5, with 8 bases lining up with TRBD1. The V gene end was trimmed by 3 bases and the J gene end by 5 bases; junction bases not matched to a gene: 8. This CDR3 region has 15 residues. The germline V gene has CDR1 SGHAT and CDR2 FQNNGV. The CDR3 coding sequence is TGTGCCAGCAGCTTTAGGACAGGGCAAGGGGAGACCCAGTACTTC. Translating gives CASSFRTGQGETQYF.

The CDR3 loop is CASSPGTWTDTQYF. In DNA form, the CDR3 reads TGTGCCAGCAGCCCCGGGACCTGGACAGATACGCAGTATTTT. The chain employs TRBV14 and TRBJ2-3, with D perhaps being TRBD1 or TRBD2 (5 bases each). The germline V and J ends were trimmed by 4 bases and 3 bases, with 11 bases remaining between them. The CDR3 runs 14 residues. Germline V gene sequence: CDR1 SGHDN, CDR2 FVKESK.

V and J are TRBV9 and TRBJ1-4; D unclear. The CDR3 runs to 15 residues. With 0 bases removed from V and 4 bases from J, the gap between germline ends came to 10 bases. CDR1 and CDR2 (germline): SGDLS, YYNGEE. The chain's CDR3 is CASSVAVGRNEKLFF. CDR3 in DNA: TGTGCCAGCAGCGTAGCGGTAGGCCGTAATGAAAAACTGTTTTTT.

CDR3 loop: CASSQARAADTQYF. The CDR3 bases are TGCGCCAGCAGCCAAGCCAGGGCGGCAGATACGCAGTATTTT. The chain uses TRBV4-3 and TRBJ2-3; D may be TRBD1 (5 bases). The CDR3 runs 14 residues. Trimming took off 1 base at V and 4 bases at J, with 9 bases between the two ends. Germline values: CDR1 LGHNA, CDR2 YSLEER.

The chain combines TRBV28 with TRBJ1-5; no firm D call. Looked up from germline, CDR1 is MDHEN and CDR2 is SYDVKM. This CDR3 contains 16 residues. The germline V and J ends were trimmed by 5 bases and 0 bases, with 14 bases remaining between them. The CDR3 coding sequence is TGTGCCAGCAGTCCGGGCCGCAGGACTAGCAATCAGCCCCAGCATTTT. The encoded protein is CASSPGRRTSNQPQHF. Based on the CDR3 plus reference TRBV28 and TRBJ1-5, the full variable domain is DVKVTQSSRYLVKRTGEKVFLECVQDMDHENMFWYRQDPGLGLRLIYFSYDVKMKEKGDIPEGYSVSREKKERFSLILESASTNQTSMYLCASSPGRRTSNQPQHFGDGTRLSIL.

The chain is built from TRBV24-1 and TRBJ2-2, with 10 bases that match TRBD2. V dropped 2 bases and J dropped 0; count of bases not matched to a gene: 5. Germline loops: CDR1 KGHDR, CDR2 SFDVKD. There are 18 residues in the CDR3. CDR3 bases: TGTGCCACCAGTGATTGGGGGACTAGCGTTACGAACACCGGGGAGCTGTTTTTT. It yields the protein CATSDWGTSVTNTGELFF.